This paragraph covers one T cell receptor (beta chain) sequence. The data are from a study of PD-L1 blockade in urothelial cancer. Study context: Investigators checked blood 3 weeks (second dose) and 6 weeks after treatment start. There were a median of roughly 140,000 T cells in blood samples.

Time point given: pretreatment peripheral blood. Synthetic templates analogous to TCR were spiked into all PCRs individually. Only in-frame clones appear in the TCRdb table, and some are missing; sequencing was by immunoSEQ multiplex PCR. The table includes 65,000 to 90,000 clones, about 83% detected once. The sequence was collected from a woman in her 70s with urothelial cancer. The specimen was PBMCs, collected around atezolizumab (anti-PD-L1) treatment.

CDR3 sequence reads: CASSYWTGSYEQYF. The CDR3 DNA reads TGTGCCAGCAGTTACTGGACAGGCTCCTACGAGCAGTACTTC. The rearrangement joins TRBV6-5 to TRBJ2-7; 7 positions agree with TRBD1. V shed 1 base and J 0 bases; nucleotides not matched to a gene: 0. Per the germline V gene, CDR1 is MNHEY and CDR2 is SVGAGI. The CDR3 is made up of 14 amino acids.